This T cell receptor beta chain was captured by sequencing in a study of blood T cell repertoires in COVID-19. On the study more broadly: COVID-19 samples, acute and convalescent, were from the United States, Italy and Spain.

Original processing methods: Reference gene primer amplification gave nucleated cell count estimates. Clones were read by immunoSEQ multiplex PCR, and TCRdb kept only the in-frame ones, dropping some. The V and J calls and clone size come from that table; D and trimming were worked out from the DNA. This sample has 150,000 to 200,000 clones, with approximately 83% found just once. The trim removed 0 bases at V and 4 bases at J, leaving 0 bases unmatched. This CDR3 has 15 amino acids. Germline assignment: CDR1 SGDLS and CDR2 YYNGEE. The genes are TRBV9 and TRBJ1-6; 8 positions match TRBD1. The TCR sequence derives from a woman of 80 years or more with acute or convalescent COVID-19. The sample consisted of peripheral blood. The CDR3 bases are TGTGCCAGCAGCGTAGGGACAGGGTATAATTCACCCCTCCACTTT. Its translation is CASSVGTGYNSPLHF.